The 4 T cell receptor beta chains below all came from one sample that was sequenced in a study of radiotherapy plus CTLA-4 blockade in lung cancer. The data were produced by immunoSEQ multiplex PCR, yet TCRdb's version contains in-frame clones alone and is incomplete. The repertoire holds fewer than 75,000 clones, with around 90% as singletons. Specimen: peripheral blood, collected from a patient treated with radiotherapy plus ipilimumab. All receptors come from a human donor with non-small cell lung cancer that progressed on radiotherapy plus ipilimumab.

The chain joins TRBV4-1 to TRBJ2-7; D remains unclear. The V end was cut by 0 bases, the J end by 3 bases, with 15 bases between. Germline V gene sequence: CDR1 MGHRA, CDR2 YSYEKL. There are 16 residues in the CDR3. CDR3 loop: CASSQEARMGGYEQYF. The CDR3, as DNA: TGCGCCAGCAGCCAAGAGGCACGGATGGGCGGCTACGAGCAGTACTTC.

The CDR3 DNA reads as TGTGCCAGCAGTCCCGGAATGAGCTCCTACAATGAGCAGTTCTTC. Translated, it gives CASSPGMSSYNEQFF. The chain uses TRBV6-1 and TRBJ2-1, with D uncertain. CDR3 length: 15 residues. V was shortened by 5 bases and J by 0 bases, with 11 bases between the two germline ends. CDR1 MNHNS and CDR2 SASEGT come from the germline V gene.

The chain carries TRBV2 and TRBJ1-1; possibly TRBD1 for D (5 bases). The length of the CDR3 is 14 residues. The germline CDR1 and CDR2 sequences are SNHLY and FYNNEI. Trimming shortened V by 8 bases and J by 5 bases, and 18 bases separated the two germline ends. The CDR3 DNA reads TGTGCCAGCTCTCGACGGACCGGGGGAACTGAAGCTTTCTTT. It yields the protein CASSRRTGGTEAFF.

The table lists this clone with a count of one. This chain uses TRBV19 with TRBJ2-1; D unclear. Germline V gene sequence: CDR1 LNHDA, CDR2 SQIVND (reference sequence). The CDR3 consists of 11 residues. Trimming pared 8 bases from V and 7 bases from J, leaving 9 bases between. CDR3 sequence: CASRRSNEQFF. CDR3 nucleotides: TGTGCCAGTCGTAGAAGTAATGAGCAGTTCTTC. Based on the CDR3 plus reference TRBV19 and TRBJ2-1, the full variable domain is DGGITQSPKYLFRKEGQNVTLSCEQNLNHDAMYWYRQDPGQGLRLIYYSQIVNDFQKGDIAEGYSVSREKKESFPLTVTSAQKNPTAFYLCASRRSNEQFFGPGTRLTVL.